Listed below are T cell receptor beta chains from one sample, sequenced in a study of Ad26.COV2.S vaccination and SARS-CoV-2 variants. The table came from immunoSEQ multiplex PCR; TCRdb's copy has only in-frame clones and leaves some out. Of about 480,000 clones listed, 87% are singletons. The sequencing used peripheral blood, collected in a trial of Ad26.COV2.S vaccine versus placebo. These receptors all stem from a person between 18 and 60 years old who received the Ad26.COV2.S COVID-19 vaccine or a placebo. The CDR3 runs from the conserved cysteine through the conserved F or W. D genes are given only for firm matches. Not every row has a clone size; where given, it reads once, few, many or a size class.

TRBJ1-6,.,TRBV11-2,.,CASTAGRGNSPLHF,TGTGCCAGCACCGCCGGACGGGGGAATTCACCCCTCCACTTT
TRBJ1-2,.,TRBV2,.,CASSEATTLNYGYTF,TGTGCCAGCAGTGAAGCCACCACATTAAACTATGGCTACACCTTC
TRBJ1-1,.,TRBV27,once,CASSRPLSEAFF,TGTGCCAGCAGTAGACCCCTCAGTGAAGCTTTCTTT
TRBJ2-1,TRBD1,TRBV15,.,CATSRDRGGNEQFF,TGTGCCACCAGCAGGGACAGGGGGGGCAATGAGCAGTTCTTC
TRBJ1-1,TRBD1,TRBV28,few,CASPGQGEFPEAFF,TGTGCCAGCCCGGGACAGGGGGAATTTCCTGAAGCTTTCTTT
TRBJ1-2,.,TRBV9,.,CASSVDRGSGYGYTF,TGTGCCAGCAGCGTAGATCGAGGGTCGGGCTATGGCTACACCTTC
TRBJ2-1,.,TRBV14,.,CASSQVGRNFVYEQFF,TGTGCCAGCAGCCAAGTCGGCAGGAACTTCGTGTATGAGCAGTTCTTC
TRBJ2-5,.,TRBV20-1,.,CSASGQVVWEETQYF,TGCAGTGCTAGTGGGCAGGTGGTTTGGGAAGAGACCCAGTACTTC
TRBJ1-5,.,TRBV6-2/TRBV6-3,few,CASSYLGTGVSNQPQHF,TGTGCCAGCAGTTACCTTGGAACCGGGGTGAGCAATCAGCCCCAGCATTTT
TRBJ2-7,.,TRBV11-2,.,CASSPEQSSYEQYF,TGTGCCAGCAGCCCAGAACAGAGCAGCTACGAGCAGTACTTC
TRBJ2-1,TRBD1,TRBV11-1,.,CASSKPGQGMYEQFF,TGTGCCAGCAGCAAACCGGGACAGGGGATGTATGAGCAGTTCTTC
TRBJ2-7,TRBD1,TRBV7-2,.,CASSLDDYQGASEQYF,TGTGCCAGCAGCTTAGATGATTATCAGGGGGCGAGCGAGCAGTACTTC
TRBJ2-2,.,TRBV5-1,.,CASSFNRLNTGELFF,TGCGCCAGCAGCTTTAACAGGTTGAACACCGGGGAGCTGTTTTTT
TRBJ2-1,TRBD1,TRBV29-1,few,CSVKTQGLGNEQFF,TGCAGCGTCAAGACACAGGGGCTTGGGAATGAGCAGTTCTTC
TRBJ1-2,.,TRBV27,.,CASSTLGRPWGYTF,TGTGCCAGCAGTACCCTCGGCAGGCCATGGGGCTACACCTTC
TRBJ2-7,.,TRBV2,.,CASSAEARPSYEQYF,TGTGCCAGCAGTGCCGAGGCTCGACCCTCCTACGAGCAGTACTTC
TRBJ1-2,TRBD1,TRBV20-1,.,CSASDRGQGDYGYTF,TGCAGTGCTAGTGACCGGGGACAGGGGGACTATGGCTACACCTTC
TRBJ1-2,TRBD1,TRBV6-5,.,CASGTGDNYGYTF,TGTGCCAGCGGGACAGGCGACAACTATGGCTACACCTTC
TRBJ1-2,.,TRBV28,.,CASSLGGFSNYGYTF,TGTGCCAGCAGTTTAGGGGGGTTTTCTAACTATGGCTACACCTTC
TRBJ1-6,.,TRBV5-1,.,CASSGGSGGAGGSPLHF,TGCGCCAGCAGCGGGGGTAGCGGAGGGGCCGGGGGTTCACCCCTCCACTTT
TRBJ2-7,TRBD1,TRBV28,.,CASNPGQGAIYEQYF,TGTGCCAGCAATCCGGGACAGGGGGCAATCTACGAGCAGTACTTC
TRBJ1-6,.,TRBV7-8,.,CASSPNGQRQNSPLHF,TGTGCCAGCAGCCCAAACGGGCAGAGGCAAAATTCACCCCTCCACTTT
TRBJ2-1,TRBD2,TRBV9,.,CASSLRGVTNEQFF,TGTGCCAGCAGCCTACGGGGGGTCACTAATGAGCAGTTCTTC
TRBJ1-1,.,TRBV6-5,.,CVTRGGGRNTEAFF,TGTGTCACGCGGGGCGGGGGGAGGAACACTGAAGCTTTCTTT